Each of the 7 T cell receptor beta chains below was sequenced from the same sample in a study of PD-1 blockade in classical Hodgkin lymphoma. No patient escaped relapse after autologous stem cell transplantation, and brentuximab vedotin exposure varied. Clones were sequenced by immunoSEQ multiplex PCR, and TCRdb holds only the in-frame ones, with some missing. The table lists 45,000 to 65,000 clones, around 67% of them singletons. The starting material was peripheral blood mononuclear cells (PBMCs), obtained before the second cycle of nivolumab. These receptors all come from a human donor with classical Hodgkin lymphoma.

The rearrangement joins TRBV28 to TRBJ1-2, with a possible D match to TRBD1 (6 bases). The V end lost 6 bases, the J end lost 2 bases, and 16 bases lay between the germline ends. Germline CDR1 and CDR2: MDHEN and SYDVKM. This CDR3 comprises 15 residues. The CDR3 region has the DNA TGTGCCAGCAGCCCCGGGAGTACAGGGAACTATGGCTACACCTTC. This encodes CASSPGSTGNYGYTF.

The chain has TRBV19 and TRBJ1-2; D is unclear. The germline CDR1 and CDR2 sequences are LNHDA and SQIVND (reference sequence). This CDR3 has 15 residues. The V end was cut by 2 bases, the J end by 5 bases, with 15 bases between. The CDR3 DNA reads as TGTGCCAGTAGTATACGGAGCGCAGGCGGTTATGGCTACACCTTC. It encodes CASSIRSAGGYGYTF.

The chain employs TRBV27 and TRBJ2-1; D not certain. There are 12 residues in the CDR3. Trimming pared 0 bases from V and 10 bases from J, leaving 7 bases between. In germline, CDR1 is MNHEY, CDR2 SMNVEV (reference sequence). CDR3 DNA sequence: TGTGCCAGCAGTTTATCGGGTCTCGAGCAGTTCTTC. Encoded protein: CASSLSGLEQFF.

The rearrangement joins TRBV30 to TRBJ1-1; D is uncertain. The CDR3 runs to 13 residues. Germline V gene sequence: CDR1 GTSNPN, CDR2 SVGIG (reference sequence). V lost 4 bases to trimming and J lost 1 base, with 10 bases between them. The CDR3 spells CAWIFYRNTEAFF. CDR3 bases: TGTGCCTGGATATTCTACCGGAACACTGAAGCTTTCTTT.

The chain links TRBV6-5 to TRBJ2-5; D gene unclear. The end of the DNA aligns better with TRBJ2-7, so the J call may be wrong. Germline V gene lookup returns CDR1 MNHEY and CDR2 SVGAGI. The CDR3 consists of 11 residues. CDR3 protein: CASSRLYEQYF. CDR3 DNA: TGTGCCAGCAGCAGATTGTACGAGCAGTACTTC.

This clone was observed a few times. The genes are TRBV20-1 and TRBJ2-1; no reliable D call. This CDR3 region has 11 residues. Trimming removed 8 bases at V and 10 bases at J, with 15 bases between. Germline V gene sequence: CDR1 DFQATT, CDR2 SNEGSKA (reference sequence). The CDR3 DNA sequence: TGCAGTTTCCCCGGGCTCGCCGAGCAGTTCTTC. Its protein product is CSFPGLAEQFF.

The rearrangement uses TRBV6-1 and TRBJ1-1; D gene uncertain. The CDR3 is 13 amino acids. V was shortened by 11 bases and J by 0 bases, with 13 bases between the two germline ends. The V gene's germline CDR1 is MNHNS and CDR2 SASEGT. The CDR3 here is CASTRQMNTEAFF. The CDR3 coding sequence is TGTGCCTCTACACGGCAGATGAACACTGAAGCTTTCTTT.